This paragraph covers one T cell receptor (beta chain) sequence. This record comes from a study of blood T cells in healthy people across ages. Trimming took 4 bases from V and 7 from J; bases not matched to a gene: 5. The CDR3 loop spans 13 amino acids. Together with a sample-barcoded 5' primer, a J-beta primer mix was included in a second PCR lasting about 7 to 11 cycles. Each cDNA molecule was tagged by a template-switch adaptor with 12 random nucleotides. TCRdb called the 5' RACE reads again in MiXCR, with one record for every CDR3 protein. In the table there are 650,000 to 1,000,000 distinct CDR3 sequences, about 37% of which are singletons. Each donor had around 9.8 milliliters of peripheral blood drawn. Isolation yielded PBMCs, at least 7 million per sample, in every case.

The sequence was collected from a man aged 18 to 35 in good health. The sequencing sample was made of blood. V gene TRBV12-3 or TRBV12-4 combines with J gene TRBJ2-7; 9 bases map to TRBD2. The CDR3 DNA sequence: TGTGCCAGCAGTTCCTTTAGCGGGGGAGAGCAGTACTTC. Translating gives CASSSFSGGEQYF.